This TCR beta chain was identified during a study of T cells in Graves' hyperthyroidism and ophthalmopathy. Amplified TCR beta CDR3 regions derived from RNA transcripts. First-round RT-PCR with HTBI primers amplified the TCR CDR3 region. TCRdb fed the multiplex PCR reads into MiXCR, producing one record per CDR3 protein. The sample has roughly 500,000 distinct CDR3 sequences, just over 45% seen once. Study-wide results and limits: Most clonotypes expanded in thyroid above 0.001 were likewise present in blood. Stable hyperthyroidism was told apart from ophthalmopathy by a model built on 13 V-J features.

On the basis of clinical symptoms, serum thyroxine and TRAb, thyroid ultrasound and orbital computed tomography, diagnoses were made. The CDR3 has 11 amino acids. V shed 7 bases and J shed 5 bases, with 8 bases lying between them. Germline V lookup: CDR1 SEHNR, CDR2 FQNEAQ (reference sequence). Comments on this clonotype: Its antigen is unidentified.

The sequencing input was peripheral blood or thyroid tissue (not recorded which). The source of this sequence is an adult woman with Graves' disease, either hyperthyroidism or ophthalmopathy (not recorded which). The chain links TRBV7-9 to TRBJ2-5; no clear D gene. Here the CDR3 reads CASTTPETQYF. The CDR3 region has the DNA TGTGCCAGCACCACCCCGGAGACCCAGTACTTC.